This T cell receptor (beta chain) was observed in a study of T cells in Graves' hyperthyroidism and ophthalmopathy. With a duration under 2 months, the hyperthyroidism was newly diagnosed in patients aged 18 to 65. Germline lookup yields CDR1 MNHEY and CDR2 SMNVEV (reference sequence). The CDR3 has 14 residues. V was shortened by 6 bases and J by 6 bases, with 15 bases between the two germline ends. TCR beta CDR3 sequences were amplified from RNA transcripts. HTBI primers were used for first-round RT-PCR of the TCR CDR3. One entry per CDR3 protein results from TCRdb running MiXCR on the multiplex PCR reads. The profile shows hundreds of thousands of distinct CDR3 sequences, 16% of them singletons.

This receptor was taken from a woman aged 18-35 years with Graves' hyperthyroidism. The gene calls are TRBV27 and TRBJ2-1; possible D gene TRBD1, 5 bases. Sequenced input: blood. CDR3 residues: CASRGVGPPNEQFF. The CDR3, as DNA: TGTGCCAGCAGAGGGGTAGGACCCCCCAATGAGCAGTTCTTC.